These 26 T cell receptor beta chains originate from one sample sequenced in a study of post-analysis software for immune sequencing data (dated by TCRdb to between 2015 and 2017). Summary of the overall study and its limitations: Patients showed significantly higher frequencies than controls for a handful of TRBV segments, among them TRBV5-6, TRBV5-1 and TRBV20-1.

These receptors lack a known antigen. Receptors were amplified or captured by PCR. The sequencer listed for this sample is Illumina HiSeq 2500. To reduce PCR and sequencing biases, unique molecular identifiers were built into the TCR beta cDNA libraries. TCRdb trimmed the raw reads at Q25, called clones with MiXCR and kept productive beta chains. Duplicate CDR3 protein sequences are folded into a single record with the most common DNA and genes. This sample gives about 770,000 distinct CDR3 sequences in total; just over 45% of them show up just once. The top ten clones comprise approximately 5% of the sample. Sequencing was performed on blood. These receptors originate from a girl between 10 and 17 years old with multiple sclerosis.

This clonotype was observed a handful of times. CDR3: CAISERLAGVGDIQYF. The CDR3 DNA follows: TGTGCCATCAGTGAGCGGCTAGCGGGAGTGGGGGACATTCAGTACTTC. The chain couples TRBV10-3 to TRBJ2-4; 10 bases are shared with TRBD2. V dropped 2 bases and J dropped 8; count of bases not matched to a gene: 9. CDR3 length: 16 amino acids. Germline V gene lookup returns CDR1 ENHRY and CDR2 SYGVKD.

This clonotype was observed many times. This rearrangement joins TRBV7-6 to TRBJ2-7; 11 bases align to TRBD2. Losses at the gene ends were 5 bases for V and 4 bases for J; bases not matched to a gene: 7. The CDR3 extends over 15 amino acids. CDR1 and CDR2 from the germline V gene are SGHVS and FNYEAQ. In DNA form, the CDR3 reads TGTGCCAGCAGCGTTAGCGGGAGGGCGTCTTACGAGCAGTACTTC. It yields the protein CASSVSGRASYEQYF.

The CDR3 nucleotides read TGTGCCAGCAGCCCCGACGCGGGAAATCTTAACTATGGCTACACCTTC. This sequence encodes CASSPDAGNLNYGYTF. The chain uses TRBV7-2 and TRBJ1-2, with D unresolved. Germline-derived CDR1 and CDR2 are SGHTA and FQGNSA. V shed 5 bases and J shed 1 base, with 17 bases lying between them. The CDR3 totals 16 residues.

This clonotype was counted between two and nine times. The genes are TRBV2 and TRBJ2-7, with D hard to call. Trimming left V 4 bases short and J 9 bases short, with 16 bases between. The CDR3 sequence is 13 residues long. CDR1 is SNHLY, CDR2 FYNNEI, per germline. CDR3 protein: CASSVPVSRAQYF. In nucleotides, the CDR3 is TGTGCCAGCAGTGTGCCGGTTTCCCGGGCGCAGTACTTC. The full variable domain, rest sourced from reference TRBV2 and TRBJ2-7, is EPEVTQTPSHQVTQMGQEVILRCVPISNHLYFYWYRQILGQKVEFLVSFYNNEISEKSEIFDDQFSVERPDGSNFTLKIRSTKLEDSAMYFCASSVPVSRAQYFGPGTRLTVT.

The rearrangement links TRBV6-2 or TRBV6-3 to TRBJ1-1; tentative D call: TRBD1 (5 bases). This CDR3 spans 16 amino acids. Germline values: CDR1 MNHEY, CDR2 SVGEGT. V was clipped by 0 bases and J by 3 bases, with 14 bases between them. The CDR3 sequence: CASSYSAGRGHTEAFF. DNA of the CDR3: TGTGCCAGCAGTTACTCGGCAGGGAGGGGACACACTGAAGCTTTCTTT.

The chain carries TRBV7-9 and TRBJ2-3; D uncertain. Germline values: CDR1 SEHNR, CDR2 FQNEAQ (reference sequence). The CDR3 consists of 15 residues. V was shortened by 2 bases and J by 0 bases, with 9 bases between the two germline ends. The CDR3 here is CASSLLRPSTDTQYF. CDR3 nucleotide sequence: TGTGCCAGCAGCTTACTACGTCCTAGCACAGATACGCAGTATTTT.

V is TRBV5-1 and J is TRBJ1-1; D is possibly TRBD1 (6 bases). The length of the CDR3 is 14 residues. V gave up 4 bases and J gave up 3 bases, with 13 bases separating them. CDR1 and CDR2 (germline): SGHRS, YFSETQ. CDR3 in DNA: TGCGCCAGCAGCCGCCGGGACACAGACACTGAAGCTTTCTTT. This translates into CASSRRDTDTEAFF.

The genes are TRBV10-3 and TRBJ2-7; possibly TRBD2 for D (5 bases). V dropped 6 bases and J dropped 2 bases, with 17 bases sitting between them. This CDR3 is 15 amino acids long. Germline assignment: CDR1 ENHRY and CDR2 SYGVKD. CDR3 residues: CAIRTATGSTYEQYF. The CDR3 DNA reads TGTGCCATCAGGACCGCTACGGGATCCACCTACGAGCAGTACTTC.

This clonotype was counted only a few times. J is TRBJ1-1 and V is TRBV7-8; 11 positions match TRBD1. J lost 1 base, V lost 0 bases, and 4 bases had no gene match. CDR1 is SGHVS and CDR2 is FQNEAQ in the germline V gene. The CDR3 runs 17 residues. The CDR3 region has the DNA TGTGCCAGCAGCTTAGCCGGACAGGGGGCCACGAACACTGAAGCTTTCTTT. Translated: CASSLAGQGATNTEAFF.

This chain connects TRBV20-1 to TRBJ2-1; 10 bases match TRBD2. The length of the CDR3 is 15 residues. The V gene's germline CDR1 is DFQATT and CDR2 SNEGSKA (reference sequence). The junction had 6 bases not matched to a gene; V was cut back by 3 bases and J by 4 bases. In DNA, the CDR3 is TGCAGTGCTAGCGTACTAGCGGGGTCTTACAATGAGCAGTTCTTC. Protein sequence: CSASVLAGSYNEQFF.

This chain links TRBV10-2 with TRBJ2-5; D assignment may be TRBD1 or TRBD2 (5 bases each). Deletions cut 2 bases from V and 5 bases from J, with 15 bases between. Germline-derived CDR1 and CDR2 are WSHSY and SAAADI. The CDR3 extends over 15 amino acids. CDR3 protein: CASSEDRGAGETQYF. CDR3 nucleotide sequence: TGCGCCAGCAGTGAGGACCGAGGGGCAGGGGAGACCCAGTACTTC.

This clonotype was picked up one time. The V gene is TRBV12-3 or TRBV12-4, the J gene TRBJ2-7, with D tentatively TRBD1 (6 bases). The V end lost 6 bases, the J end lost 1 base, and 16 bases lay between the germline ends. CDR3 length equals 15 residues. CDR3 DNA sequence: TGTGCCAGCAGCCAACGTGGACAGTTTTCCTACGAGCAGTACTTC. Translation: CASSQRGQFSYEQYF.

This clonotype was picked up one time. This chain joins TRBV12-3 or TRBV12-4 and TRBJ2-3, with D possibly matching TRBD2 (5 bases). Trimming removed 5 bases at V and 2 bases at J, with 11 bases between. The CDR3 covers 14 residues. The CDR3 DNA reads TGTGCCAGCAGTAGAGGGCCGACCACAGATACGCAGTATTTT. Translated: CASSRGPTTDTQYF.

V usage is TRBV6-1 and J usage is TRBJ2-7; D gene unclear. CDR3 length: 15 residues. Trimming pared 7 bases from V and 1 base from J, leaving 17 bases between. In germline, CDR1 is MNHNS, CDR2 SASEGT. CDR3 sequence (DNA): TGTGCCAGCAACCCCTCCCCAGTGGCGTCCTACGAGCAGTACTTC. Protein product: CASNPSPVASYEQYF.

This clonotype has just a few counts. The rearrangement uses TRBV6-5 and TRBJ1-2; D might be TRBD1 (6 bases). The CDR3 is 13 amino acids. Germline V gene data show CDR1 as MNHEY and CDR2 as SVGAGI. Trimming removed 6 bases at V and 7 bases at J, with 15 bases between. The CDR3: CASSPTGRGGYTF. DNA for the CDR3: TGTGCCAGCAGCCCCACAGGGAGGGGTGGCTACACCTTC.

This sequence joins TRBV20-1 and TRBJ2-7; 7 nucleotides match TRBD1. V dropped 6 bases and J dropped 7; count of bases not matched to a gene: 6. The germline V gene has CDR1 DFQATT and CDR2 SNEGSKA (reference sequence). CDR3 length: 11 residues. The CDR3 bases are TGCAGTGCCTTGATGACAGGGGAGCAGTACTTC. It encodes CSALMTGEQYF.

This clonotype has just a few counts. The chain carries TRBV29-1 and TRBJ1-1; unclear D gene. Germline CDR1 is SQVTM and CDR2 is ANQGSEA. Trimming stripped 2 bases from V and 3 bases from J, with 10 bases between. CDR3 length equals 13 residues. This CDR3 reads CSVELGFDTEAFF. CDR3 bases: TGCAGCGTTGAATTGGGGTTTGACACTGAAGCTTTCTTT. Combining the CDR3 with reference TRBV29-1 and TRBJ1-1 gives the whole variable domain SAVISQKPSRDICQRGTSLTIQCQVDSQVTMMFWYRQQPGQSLTLIATANQGSEATYESGFVIDKFPISRPNLTFSTLTVSNMSPEDSSIYLCSVELGFDTEAFFGQGTRLTVV.

V and J are TRBV7-9 and TRBJ1-1; the match to TRBD1 covers 9 bases. CDR3 length: 15 residues. The junction had 8 bases not matched to a gene; V was cut back by 4 bases and J by 5 bases. Germline CDR1 SEHNR, CDR2 FQNEAQ (reference sequence). This CDR3 is CASSYPQGATTEAFF. CDR3 nucleotide sequence: TGTGCCAGCAGCTACCCACAGGGGGCAACTACTGAAGCTTTCTTT.

J is TRBJ2-7 and V is TRBV11-3; TRBD1 aligns across 7 bases. The CDR3 sequence is 15 residues long. Germline CDR1 reads SGHNT; CDR2 reads YENEEA. V shed 6 bases, J shed 1 base, and the junction held 9 bases outside the gene matches. CDR3 bases: TGTGCCAGCAGTCCAGGGGGTTTCGGGTCCTACGAGCAGTACTTC. Translating gives CASSPGGFGSYEQYF.

V is TRBV21-1 and J is TRBJ2-7; TRBD2, the table's D call, lacks a check against the DNA. TRBV21-1 is shown as a pseudogene. This CDR3 region has 17 residues. The chain's CDR3 is CASSKSRASGSSYEQYF. The CDR3 DNA is TGTGCCAGCAGCAAAAGTAGGGCTAGCGGGAGCTCCTACGAGCAGTACTTC.

In nucleotides, the CDR3 is TGTGCCAGCATCAAACTGACTAGCGGGAGTTACGAGCAGTACTTC. Translated: CASIKLTSGSYEQYF. The chain is built from TRBV6-1 and TRBJ2-7; 12 bases fit TRBD2. With 7 bases clipped from V and 4 bases from J, the junction kept 8 bases outside the gene matches. The CDR3 covers 15 residues. Germline-derived CDR1 and CDR2 are MNHNS and SASEGT.

The rearrangement uses TRBV7-2 and TRBJ1-2; 9 bases line up with TRBD1. The germline CDR1 and CDR2 sequences are SGHTA and FQGNSA. The J segment lost 3 bases and the V segment lost 3 bases, leaving 5 bases of the junction unmatched. The CDR3 totals 15 residues. CDR3 sequence: CASSFATGGDYGYTF. CDR3 in DNA: TGTGCCAGCAGCTTCGCGACAGGGGGGGACTATGGCTACACCTTC.

This clonotype has more than one count but fewer than ten. The gene calls are TRBV7-8 and TRBJ2-4; D may be TRBD2 (6 bases). Germline CDR1 SGHVS, CDR2 FQNEAQ. V was trimmed by 5 bases and J by 5 bases, leaving 13 bases between them. This CDR3 is 14 amino acids long. DNA for the CDR3: TGTGCCAGCAGCGGGGGACTCATGCAAAACATTCAGTACTTC. It is translated as CASSGGLMQNIQYF.

This clonotype has a handful of counts. This chain links TRBV7-6 with TRBJ2-7, with D possibly matching TRBD1 (6 bases). The ends were cut back, 3 bases at V and 7 bases at J, with 13 bases in the middle. The V gene's germline CDR1 is SGHVS and CDR2 FNYEAQ. The CDR3 spans 13 residues. CDR3: CASSLSGAREQYF. CDR3 bases: TGTGCCAGCAGCTTGTCAGGGGCGAGGGAGCAGTACTTC.

This clonotype was seen a few times. V and J are TRBV9 and TRBJ2-5; TRBD2 agrees at 10 bases. V was clipped by 0 bases and J by 11 bases; unmatched bases: 10. There are 15 residues in the CDR3. Germline V gene lookup returns CDR1 SGDLS and CDR2 YYNGEE. The CDR3 protein is CASSVGSSGRNEQYF. In DNA form, the CDR3 reads TGTGCCAGCAGCGTAGGGTCTAGCGGGAGAAATGAGCAGTACTTC.

There are a few counts of this clonotype. V usage is TRBV12-3 or TRBV12-4 and J usage is TRBJ1-2; 10 bases line up with TRBD1. The J segment lost 4 bases and the V segment lost 6 bases, leaving 2 bases of the junction unmatched. CDR3 size: 13 residues. In DNA form, the CDR3 reads TGTGCCAGCAGCGGGACAGGGGTCTATGGCTACACCTTC. Translating it yields CASSGTGVYGYTF.